This T cell receptor (beta chain) was obtained from a study of cytomegalovirus exposure and HLA in healthy donors. Primers: 60 Vbeta forward and 13 Jbeta reverse. Sequencing used immunoSEQ multiplex PCR; TCRdb keeps in-frame clones, though not all of them. Among some 150,000 clones listed, around 68% were seen once. This clone was detected only a few times. Looked up from germline, CDR1 is MNHNS and CDR2 is SASEGT. The CDR3 covers 15 residues. The J segment lost 8 bases and the V segment lost 5 bases, leaving 12 bases of the junction unmatched. The clonotype originates from a man aged 30-40 years in good health and CMV-seronegative. The gene calls are TRBV6-1 and TRBJ2-1; 7 positions agree with TRBD2. Material: PBMCs. The CDR3 coding sequence is TGTGCCAGCAGTTGGCCCCAGCGGGGATCATATGAGCAGTTCTTC. It codes for CASSWPQRGSYEQFF.